This T cell receptor beta chain was recorded in a study of cytomegalovirus exposure and HLA in healthy donors. In the study overall: There were fewer than 130 million unique TCR beta sequences, drawn from approximately 180 million T cells, in an earlier analysis.

Germline CDR1 MDHEN, CDR2 SYDVKM. Deletions cut 5 bases from V and 1 base from J, with 12 bases between. The CDR3 totals 15 residues. Study results and caveats: High specificity and sensitivity for cytomegalovirus status were reported for the classifier. Across HLA loci, a later analysis found differing TCR association rates, with DRB1 most and HLA-C fewest. 87-base-pair reads could not separate some V segments, including TRBV6-2 and TRBV6-3.

As concerns this clone: Its target is not known.

A multiplex PCR was run with 60 Vbeta primers and 13 Jbeta primers. TCRdb keeps only in-frame clones here, not all; method: immunoSEQ multiplex PCR. In the table there are about 140,000 clones, 70% of which are singletons. The chain couples TRBV28 to TRBJ1-3; no definite D call. Sequencing used PBMCs. This TCR came from a woman aged 55-69 years in good health and CMV-seropositive. The CDR3 DNA is TGTGCCAGCAGTCTGTACGGTGGTTCTGGAAACACCATATATTTT. Amino acids: CASSLYGGSGNTIYF. Full variable domain (outside the CDR3, taken from reference TRBV28 and TRBJ1-3): DVKVTQSSRYLVKRTGEKVFLECVQDMDHENMFWYRQDPGLGLRLIYFSYDVKMKEKGDIPEGYSVSREKKERFSLILESASTNQTSMYLCASSLYGGSGNTIYFGEGSWLTVV.